This TCR beta chain is from a study of blood T cell repertoires in COVID-19. This CDR3 is built from 15 residues. Germline V CDR1 and CDR2: SGHRS, YFSETQ. Trimming left V 4 bases short and J 0 bases short, with 11 bases between. For recovered donors of Cohort 3, there were two negative PCRs, clearance, or symptom resolution. Assay: immunoSEQ multiplex PCR; the TCRdb copy retains only in-frame clones and omits some. The sample lists hundreds of thousands of clones; 70% to 90% were seen once. The V gene is TRBV5-1, the J gene TRBJ1-3; weak D call: TRBD1 (6 bases). The sequenced sample consisted of PBMCs or T cells enriched from blood (not recorded which). The origin of this receptor is a woman aged 60 to 75 who had recovered from COVID-19. Here the CDR3 reads CASSVDRTSGNTIYF. DNA of the CDR3: TGCGCCAGCAGCGTGGACAGAACCTCTGGAAACACCATATATTTT.